The source of this T cell receptor (beta chain) is a study of T cell repertoires in cytomegalovirus infection. Looking at the study overall: Indications of both CMV infection and matching HLA type were provided by public TCR beta signatures. General study points: The ex vivo response was dominated by HLA-C-restricted CMV-specific TCR beta clonotypes.

Trimming took 6 bases from V and 5 from J; bases not matched to a gene: 5. Germline-derived CDR1 and CDR2 are SGHAT and FQNNGV. CDR3 length: 13 amino acids. About this clonotype itself: No antigen is known for it.

MiXCR, run by TCRdb on the reads, gives a single entry per CDR3 protein. The sample consists of 700,000 to 950,000 distinct CDR3 sequences, approximately 29% of them appearing once. The specimen was cultured CD8+ T cells from PBMCs, collected from culture after CMV antigen stimulation. The clonotype originates from a human donor in good health (CMV status not recorded). Some clones in this sample may be carry-over from other donors' samples. The V gene is TRBV11-2, the J gene TRBJ2-3, with TRBD2 matching over 7 bases. The CDR3 DNA sequence: TGTGCCAGCAGTGAGGCGGGGGTAGATACGCAGTATTTT. This codes for CASSEAGVDTQYF.